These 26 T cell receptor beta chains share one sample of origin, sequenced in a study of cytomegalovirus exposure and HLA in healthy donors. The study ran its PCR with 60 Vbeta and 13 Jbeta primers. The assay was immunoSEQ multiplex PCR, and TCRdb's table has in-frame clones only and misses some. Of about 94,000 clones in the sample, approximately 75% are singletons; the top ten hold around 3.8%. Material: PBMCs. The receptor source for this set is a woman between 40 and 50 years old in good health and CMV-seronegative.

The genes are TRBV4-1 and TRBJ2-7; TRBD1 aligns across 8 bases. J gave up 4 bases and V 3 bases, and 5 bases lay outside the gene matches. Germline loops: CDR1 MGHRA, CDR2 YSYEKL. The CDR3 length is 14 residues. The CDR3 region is CASSHSGQGYEQYF. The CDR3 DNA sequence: TGCGCCAGCAGCCACTCCGGACAGGGTTACGAGCAGTACTTC.

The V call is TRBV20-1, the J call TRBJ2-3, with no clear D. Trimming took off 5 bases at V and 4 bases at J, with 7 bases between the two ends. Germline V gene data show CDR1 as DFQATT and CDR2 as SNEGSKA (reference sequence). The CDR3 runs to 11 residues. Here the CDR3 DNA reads TGCAGTGCTGAACTCTCAGATACGCAGTATTTT. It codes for CSAELSDTQYF.

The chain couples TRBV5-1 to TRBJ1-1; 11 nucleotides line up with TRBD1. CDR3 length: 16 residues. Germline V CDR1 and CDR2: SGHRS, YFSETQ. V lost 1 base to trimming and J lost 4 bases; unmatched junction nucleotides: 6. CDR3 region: CASSLTTGTGGTEAFF. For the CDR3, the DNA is TGCGCCAGCAGCTTGACCACCGGGACAGGGGGCACTGAAGCTTTCTTT.

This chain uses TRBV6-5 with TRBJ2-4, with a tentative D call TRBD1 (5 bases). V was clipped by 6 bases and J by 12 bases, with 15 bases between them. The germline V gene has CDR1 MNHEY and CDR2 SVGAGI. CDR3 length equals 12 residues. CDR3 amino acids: CASSQNQGTQYF. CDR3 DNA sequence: TGTGCCAGCAGCCAGAATCAGGGAACTCAGTACTTC.

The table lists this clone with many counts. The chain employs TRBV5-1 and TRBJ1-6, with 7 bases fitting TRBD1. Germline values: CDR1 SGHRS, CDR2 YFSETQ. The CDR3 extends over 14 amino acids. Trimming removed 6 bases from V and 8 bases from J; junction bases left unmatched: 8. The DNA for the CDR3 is TGCGCCAGCACCCGGGGGACAGAGTATTCACCCCTCCACTTT. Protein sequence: CASTRGTEYSPLHF.

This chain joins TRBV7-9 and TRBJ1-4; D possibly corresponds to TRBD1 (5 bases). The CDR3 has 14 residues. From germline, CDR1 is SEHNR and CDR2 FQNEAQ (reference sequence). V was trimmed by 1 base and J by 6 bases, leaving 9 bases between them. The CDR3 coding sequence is TGTGCCAGCAGCTTAGTGGGGCGAGATGAAAAACTGTTTTTT. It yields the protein CASSLVGRDEKLFF. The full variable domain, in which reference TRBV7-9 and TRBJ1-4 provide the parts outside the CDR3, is DTGVSQNPRHKITKRGQNVTFRCDPISEHNRLYWYRQTLGQGPEFLTYFQNEAQLEKSRLLSDRFSAERPKGSFSTLEIQRTEQGDSAMYLCASSLVGRDEKLFFGSGTQLSVL.

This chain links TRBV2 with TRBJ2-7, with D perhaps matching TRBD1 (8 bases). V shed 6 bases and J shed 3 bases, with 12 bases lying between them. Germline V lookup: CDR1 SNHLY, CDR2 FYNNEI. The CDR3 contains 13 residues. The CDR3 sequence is CASRTGEGYEQYF. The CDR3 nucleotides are TGTGCCAGCAGGACAGGGGAGGGCTACGAGCAGTACTTC.

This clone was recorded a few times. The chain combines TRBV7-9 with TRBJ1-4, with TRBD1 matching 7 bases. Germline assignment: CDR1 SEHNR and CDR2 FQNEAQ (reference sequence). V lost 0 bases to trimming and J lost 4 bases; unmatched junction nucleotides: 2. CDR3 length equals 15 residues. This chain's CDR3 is CASSLATGVNEKLFF. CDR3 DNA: TGTGCCAGCAGCTTAGCCACAGGGGTTAATGAAAAACTGTTTTTT.

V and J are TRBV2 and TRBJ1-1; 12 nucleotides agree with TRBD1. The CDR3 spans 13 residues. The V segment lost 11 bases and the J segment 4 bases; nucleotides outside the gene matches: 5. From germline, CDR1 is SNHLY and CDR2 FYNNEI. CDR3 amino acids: CAGGGQGATEAFF. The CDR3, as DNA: TGTGCCGGGGGGGGACAGGGGGCCACTGAAGCTTTCTTT.

The CDR3 DNA reads as TGTGCCAGCACCCCACAGGGGTCCTACAATGAGCAGTTCTTC. Translating gives CASTPQGSYNEQFF. The rearrangement joins TRBV6-5 to TRBJ2-1, with 7 bases fitting TRBD1. With 7 bases clipped from V and 1 base from J, the junction kept 4 bases outside the gene matches. Germline V lookup: CDR1 MNHEY, CDR2 SVGAGI. The CDR3 consists of 14 residues.

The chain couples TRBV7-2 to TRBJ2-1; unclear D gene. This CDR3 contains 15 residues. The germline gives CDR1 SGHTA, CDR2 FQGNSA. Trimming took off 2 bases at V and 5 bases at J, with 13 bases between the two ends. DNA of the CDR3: TGTGCCAGCAGCTTATGGGCAGGTGGGCACAATGAGCAGTTCTTC. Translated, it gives CASSLWAGGHNEQFF.

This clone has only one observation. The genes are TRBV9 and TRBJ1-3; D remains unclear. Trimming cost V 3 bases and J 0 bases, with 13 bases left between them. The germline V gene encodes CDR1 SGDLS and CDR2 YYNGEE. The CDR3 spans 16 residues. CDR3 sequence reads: CASSATRINSGNTIYF. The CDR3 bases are TGTGCCAGCAGCGCAACACGCATAAACTCTGGAAACACCATATATTTT.

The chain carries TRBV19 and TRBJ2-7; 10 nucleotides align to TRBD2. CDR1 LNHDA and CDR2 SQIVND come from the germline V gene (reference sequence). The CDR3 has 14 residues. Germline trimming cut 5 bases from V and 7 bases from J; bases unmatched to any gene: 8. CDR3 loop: CASSVSGGAKEQYF. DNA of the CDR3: TGTGCCAGTAGTGTAAGCGGGGGGGCAAAAGAGCAGTACTTC.

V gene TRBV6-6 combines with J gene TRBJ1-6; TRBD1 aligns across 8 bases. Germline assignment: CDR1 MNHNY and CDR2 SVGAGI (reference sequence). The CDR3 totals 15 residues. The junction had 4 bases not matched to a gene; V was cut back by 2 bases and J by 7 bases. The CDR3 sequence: CASSYLGQGNSPLHF. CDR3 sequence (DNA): TGTGCCAGCAGTTACCTCGGACAGGGAAATTCACCCCTCCACTTT.

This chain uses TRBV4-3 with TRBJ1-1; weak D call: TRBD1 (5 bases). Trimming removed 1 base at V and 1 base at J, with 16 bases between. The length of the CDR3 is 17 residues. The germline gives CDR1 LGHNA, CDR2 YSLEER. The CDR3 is CASSQVRYGQGNTEAFF. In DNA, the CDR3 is TGCGCCAGCAGCCAAGTCAGGTATGGCCAGGGGAACACTGAAGCTTTCTTT.

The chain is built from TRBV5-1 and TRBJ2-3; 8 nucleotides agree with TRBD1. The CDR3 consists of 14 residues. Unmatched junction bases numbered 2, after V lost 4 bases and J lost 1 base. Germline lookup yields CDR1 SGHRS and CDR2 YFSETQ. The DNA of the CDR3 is TGCGCCAGCAGCAAGGGACAGGGCACAGATACGCAGTATTTT. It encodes CASSKGQGTDTQYF.

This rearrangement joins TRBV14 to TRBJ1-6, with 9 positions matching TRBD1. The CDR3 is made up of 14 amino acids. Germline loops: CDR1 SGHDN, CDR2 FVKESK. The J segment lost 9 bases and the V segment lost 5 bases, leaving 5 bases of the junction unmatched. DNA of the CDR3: TGTGCCAGCAGCTTAGGACAGGGGAGTTCACCCCTCCACTTT. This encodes CASSLGQGSSPLHF.

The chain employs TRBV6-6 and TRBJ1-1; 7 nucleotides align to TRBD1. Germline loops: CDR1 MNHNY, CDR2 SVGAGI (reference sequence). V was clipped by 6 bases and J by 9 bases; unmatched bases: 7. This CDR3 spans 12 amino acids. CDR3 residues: CASRTPTGKAFF. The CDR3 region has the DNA TGTGCCAGCAGGACCCCGACAGGGAAAGCTTTCTTT.

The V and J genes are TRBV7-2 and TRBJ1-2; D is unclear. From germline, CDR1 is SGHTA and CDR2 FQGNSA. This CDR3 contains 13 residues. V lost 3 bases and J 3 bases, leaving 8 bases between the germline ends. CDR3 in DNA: TGTGCCAGCAGCTTCTCTGAGGACTATGGCTACACCTTC. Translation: CASSFSEDYGYTF.

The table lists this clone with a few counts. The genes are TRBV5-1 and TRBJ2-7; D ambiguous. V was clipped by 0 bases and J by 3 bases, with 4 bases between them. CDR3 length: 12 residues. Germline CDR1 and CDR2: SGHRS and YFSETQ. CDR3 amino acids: CASSLANYEQYF. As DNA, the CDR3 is TGCGCCAGCAGCTTGGCCAACTACGAGCAGTACTTC.

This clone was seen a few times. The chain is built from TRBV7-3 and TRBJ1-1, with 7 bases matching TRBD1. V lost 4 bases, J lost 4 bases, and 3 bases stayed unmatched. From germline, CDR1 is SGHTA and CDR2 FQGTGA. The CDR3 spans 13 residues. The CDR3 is CASSSRQGTEAFF. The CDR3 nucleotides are TGTGCCAGCAGCTCGCGACAGGGCACTGAAGCTTTCTTT.

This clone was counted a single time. The DNA of the CDR3 is TGTGCCAGCAGTTTAGTTAACAGGGGCTATGGCTACACCTTC. Protein product: CASSLVNRGYGYTF. The rearrangement joins TRBV28 to TRBJ1-2; 7 nucleotides align to TRBD1. Losses at the gene ends were 2 bases for V and 4 bases for J; bases not matched to a gene: 4. Germline V gives CDR1 MDHEN, CDR2 SYDVKM. The CDR3 contains 14 residues.

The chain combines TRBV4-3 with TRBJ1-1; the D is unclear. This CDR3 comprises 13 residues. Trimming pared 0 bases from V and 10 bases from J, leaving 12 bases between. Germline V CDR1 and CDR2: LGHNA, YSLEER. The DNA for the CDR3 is TGCGCCAGCAGCCAAGATCCGGGTTCGGGAGCTTTCTTT. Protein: CASSQDPGSGAFF.

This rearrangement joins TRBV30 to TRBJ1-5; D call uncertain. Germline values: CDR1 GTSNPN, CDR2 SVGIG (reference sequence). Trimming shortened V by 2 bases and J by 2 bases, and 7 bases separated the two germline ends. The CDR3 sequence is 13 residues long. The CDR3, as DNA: TGTGCCTGGAGTTTGGGAGGCAATCAGCCCCAGCATTTT. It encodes CAWSLGGNQPQHF.

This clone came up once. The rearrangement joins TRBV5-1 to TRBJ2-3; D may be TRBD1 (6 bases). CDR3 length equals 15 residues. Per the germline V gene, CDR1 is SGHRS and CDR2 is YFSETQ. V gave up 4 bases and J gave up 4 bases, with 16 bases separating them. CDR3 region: CASSDAGTSADTQYF. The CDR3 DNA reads TGCGCCAGCAGCGATGCCGGGACATCGGCAGATACGCAGTATTTT.

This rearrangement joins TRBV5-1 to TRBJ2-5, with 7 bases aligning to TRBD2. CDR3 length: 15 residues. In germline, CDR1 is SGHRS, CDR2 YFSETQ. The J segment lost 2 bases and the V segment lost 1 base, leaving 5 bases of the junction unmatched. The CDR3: CASSLNPGGQETQYF. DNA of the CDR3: TGCGCCAGCAGCTTGAACCCGGGGGGACAAGAGACCCAGTACTTC.